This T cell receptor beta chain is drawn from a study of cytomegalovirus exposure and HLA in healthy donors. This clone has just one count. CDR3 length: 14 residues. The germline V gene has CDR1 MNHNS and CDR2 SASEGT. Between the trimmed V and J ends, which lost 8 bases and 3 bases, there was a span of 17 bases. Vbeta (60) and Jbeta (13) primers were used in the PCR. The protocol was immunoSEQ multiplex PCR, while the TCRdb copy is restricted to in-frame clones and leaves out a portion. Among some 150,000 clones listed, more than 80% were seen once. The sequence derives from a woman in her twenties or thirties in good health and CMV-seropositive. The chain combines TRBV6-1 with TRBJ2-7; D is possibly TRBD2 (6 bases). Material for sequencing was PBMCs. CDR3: CASRLGRTIYEQYF. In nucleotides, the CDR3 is TGTGCCAGCCGACTGGGACGGACTATCTACGAGCAGTACTTC.